This TCR beta chain appears in the sequencing data of a study of OX40 agonist ivuxolimab in advanced cancers. The overall study: In this trial design, patients received ivuxolimab intravenously at 0.01 to 10 mg/kg every 2 weeks.

Individuals having autoimmune disease history or systemic immunosuppression were not enrolled. Measured with immunoSEQ multiplex PCR; TCRdb has only the in-frame clones, and not every one. The repertoire has under 40,000 clones, around four fifths of them found once; the top ten carry 7.5% to 10%. V lost 6 bases and J 6 bases, leaving 12 bases between the germline ends. Germline CDR1 and CDR2: SNHLY and FYNNEI. This CDR3 spans 12 amino acids. The input for sequencing was CD4+ or CD8+ T cells sorted from blood, taken in a trial of the OX40 agonist ivuxolimab. The rearrangement uses TRBV2 and TRBJ2-7, with a tentative D call TRBD1 (5 bases). This TCR was recovered from an adult with an advanced solid tumor such as melanoma, head and neck, liver or kidney cancer. DNA of the CDR3: TGTGCCAGCAGGCAGGGATTGCGCGAGCAGTACTTC. Its translation is CASRQGLREQYF.